This T cell receptor (beta chain) was observed in a study of blood T cell dynamics during melanoma immunotherapy (dated by TCRdb to about 2020). Notes on the research overall: The patients had metastatic melanoma and were given first-line pembrolizumab or nivolumab plus ipilimumab as standard of care in the United Kingdom. Consecutive patients formed a training cohort, and a further independent group of patients from the same centre was pooled into an external validation set. To find early correlates of response, peripheral T cell receptor repertoires were profiled in metastatic melanoma patients before and after one cycle of checkpoint inhibitor therapy.

What the research found in general, with its limitations: A bifurcated reorganization of the PBMC repertoire at W3, with increased clonality or increased diversity, was observed in patients who later achieved disease control, unlike in progressors. The relatively small sample size was acknowledged as potentially limiting generalization of the results. The study could not determine whether the T cell clones driving repertoire changes were melanoma-specific or reflected general immune activation.

On this clone: It lacks a known antigen. It has no much larger one-base neighbor in the sample; base qualities were not kept.

According to the germline V gene (reference sequence), CDR1 reads LNHDA and CDR2 reads SQIVND. Ends trimmed: V by 6 bases, J by 0 bases; bases unmatched to a gene: 16. Spanning cysteine to phenylalanine, the CDR3 consists of 20 amino acids. Solely the CDR3 DNA is kept, with 60 bases framed from the first base. For every bulk PBMC sample, a fixed 350 ng of DNA was loaded. Following the manufacturer instructions, the immunoSEQ TCRb Assay kit was used to amplify TCR beta CDR3 sequences from genomic DNA. The KAPA Library Quantification Kit for Illumina platforms was used to quantify the pooled libraries by qPCR. Pooled libraries were clustered at about 0.55-1.2 pM and sequenced on an Illumina NextSeq 500. Under the source paper's analysis protocol: TCR data were analyzed with immunoSEQ ANALYZER and the R LymphoSeq package. A rearrangement efficiency score was calculated as productive divided by the sum of productive and non-productive CDR3 sequences. Within each patient, timepoints were compared pairwise for clonality, measured with the Gini coefficient, and for diversity, measured with the Renyi index at alpha=1. In LymphoSeq, clonal relatedness was computed with an edit distance of 3 and repertoire similarity was computed with the Bhattacharyya coefficient. To classify response, a linear discriminant analysis based on week-3 changes in clonality and diversity was built using the R MASS and caret packages. TCRdb's version of the immuneACCESS table is confined to in-frame rearrangements and falls short of the full clone set. An unresolved V gene accounts for under half of the shortfall where checked; the remainder is of unknown origin. V and J calls and clone size come straight from that table; D and trimming were deduced from the DNA. This sample is represented by 9,500 to 13,000 clones; around 90% of them were singletons. Jointly, the top ten make up about 9.5% of the sample.

This specimen's time point label, interpreted: pre-treatment baseline. Blood samples were taken before treatment (T0) and at week 3 (W3), following the first cycle of checkpoint blockade. Except for two patients with rapid clinical progression, response was assessed 12 weeks after the first infusion by RECIST 1.1; disease control meant complete response, partial response or stable disease. Patients were not eligible if they had prior systemic cancer treatment, concomitant immunosuppressant therapy or synchronous other active malignancies. Both bulk PBMC and plasma cell-free DNA were sequenced for TCR beta so that circulating cells and T cell turnover could be tracked. Lymphoprep and SepMate tubes were used to isolate PBMC from blood, and red cell lysis was then performed. QIAamp DNA Blood Mini kits were used to extract DNA from PBMC and sorted T cell subsets.

The receptor was derived from a human donor with melanoma. Sample: blood, taken from a patient treated with checkpoint blockade. The sequence is built from TRBV19 and TRBJ1-5; 11 central nucleotides agree with TRBD1. The CDR3: CASRRSTGTGGVYSNQPQHF. The DNA sequence is given as TGTGCCAGTAGGCGATCCACCGGGACAGGGGGAGTTTATAGCAATCAGCCCCAGCATTTT.